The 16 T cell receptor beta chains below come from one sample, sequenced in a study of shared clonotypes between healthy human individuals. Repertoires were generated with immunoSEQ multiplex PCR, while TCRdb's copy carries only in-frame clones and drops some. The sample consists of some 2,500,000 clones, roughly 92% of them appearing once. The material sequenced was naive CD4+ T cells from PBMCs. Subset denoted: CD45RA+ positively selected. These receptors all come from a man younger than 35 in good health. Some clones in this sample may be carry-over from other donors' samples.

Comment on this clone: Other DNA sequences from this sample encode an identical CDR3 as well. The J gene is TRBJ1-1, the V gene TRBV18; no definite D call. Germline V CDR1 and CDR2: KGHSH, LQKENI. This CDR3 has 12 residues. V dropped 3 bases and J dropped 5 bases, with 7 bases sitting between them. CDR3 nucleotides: TGTGCCAGCTCACCGGCGGGGACTGAAGCTTTCTTT. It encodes CASSPAGTEAFF.

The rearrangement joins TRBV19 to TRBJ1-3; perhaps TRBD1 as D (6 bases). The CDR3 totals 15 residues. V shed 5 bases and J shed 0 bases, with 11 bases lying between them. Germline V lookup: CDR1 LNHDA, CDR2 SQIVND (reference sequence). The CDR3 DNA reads TGTGCCAGTAGTCCCAGGGGACTCTCTGGAAACACCATATATTTT. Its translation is CASSPRGLSGNTIYF.

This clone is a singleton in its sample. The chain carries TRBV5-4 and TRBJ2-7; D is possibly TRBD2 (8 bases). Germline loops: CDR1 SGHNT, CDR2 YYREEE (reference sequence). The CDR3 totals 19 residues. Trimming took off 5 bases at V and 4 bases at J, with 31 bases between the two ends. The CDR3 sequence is CASRSMGPDRAGGLYEQYF. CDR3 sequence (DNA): TGTGCCAGCAGAAGCATGGGGCCTGACAGGGCGGGAGGATTATACGAGCAGTACTTC.

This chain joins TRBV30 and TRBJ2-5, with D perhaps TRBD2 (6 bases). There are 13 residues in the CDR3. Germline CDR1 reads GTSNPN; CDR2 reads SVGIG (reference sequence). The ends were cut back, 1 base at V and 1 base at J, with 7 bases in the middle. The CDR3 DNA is TGTGCCTGGAGTGGGACTACCCAAGAGACCCAGTACTTC. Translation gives CAWSGTTQETQYF.

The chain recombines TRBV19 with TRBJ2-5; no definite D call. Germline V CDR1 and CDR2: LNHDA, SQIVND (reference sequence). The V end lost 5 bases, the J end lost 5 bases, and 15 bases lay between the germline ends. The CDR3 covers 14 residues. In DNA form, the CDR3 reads TGTGCCAGTAGTCCCGAGTCGGCGCGGGAGACCCAGTACTTC. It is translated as CASSPESARETQYF.

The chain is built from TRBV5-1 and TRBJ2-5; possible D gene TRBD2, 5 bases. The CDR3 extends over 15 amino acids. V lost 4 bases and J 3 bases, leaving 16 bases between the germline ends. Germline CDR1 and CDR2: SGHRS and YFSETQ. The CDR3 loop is CASSPQPGGEETQYF. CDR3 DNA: TGCGCCAGCAGCCCACAGCCCGGAGGTGAAGAGACCCAGTACTTC.

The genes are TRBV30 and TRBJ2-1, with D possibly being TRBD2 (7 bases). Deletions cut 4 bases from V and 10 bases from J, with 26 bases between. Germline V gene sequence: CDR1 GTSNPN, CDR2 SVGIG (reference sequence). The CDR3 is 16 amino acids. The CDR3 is CAWNKRGAEGYLEQFF. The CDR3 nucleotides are TGTGCCTGGAATAAACGGGGGGCGGAGGGTTATCTGGAGCAGTTCTTC.

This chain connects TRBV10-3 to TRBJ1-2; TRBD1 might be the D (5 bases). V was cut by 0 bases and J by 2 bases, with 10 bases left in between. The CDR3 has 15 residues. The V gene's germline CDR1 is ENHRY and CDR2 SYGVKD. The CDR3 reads CAISESLGVNYGYTF. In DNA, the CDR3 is TGTGCCATCAGTGAGTCATTGGGGGTAAACTATGGCTACACCTTC.

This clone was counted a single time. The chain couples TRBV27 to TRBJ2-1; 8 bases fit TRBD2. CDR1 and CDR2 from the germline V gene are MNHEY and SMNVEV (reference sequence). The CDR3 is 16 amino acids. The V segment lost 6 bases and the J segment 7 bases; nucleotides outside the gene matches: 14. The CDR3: CASSPSSGRSVNEQFF. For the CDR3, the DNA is TGTGCCAGCAGCCCTTCCAGCGGGAGAAGCGTTAATGAGCAGTTCTTC.

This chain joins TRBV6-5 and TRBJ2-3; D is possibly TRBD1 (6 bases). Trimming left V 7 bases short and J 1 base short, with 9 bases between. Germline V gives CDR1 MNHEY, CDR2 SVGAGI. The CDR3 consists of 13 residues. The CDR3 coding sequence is TGTGCCAGCATCCGACAGGGCACAGATACGCAGTATTTT. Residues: CASIRQGTDTQYF.

The CDR3 DNA reads as TGTGCCAGCAGTTTGGACAGTTTAGTGACTGAAGCTTTCTTT. As protein: CASSLDSLVTEAFF. The rearrangement joins TRBV28 to TRBJ1-1; D may be TRBD1 (6 bases). With 3 bases removed from V and 5 bases from J, the gap between germline ends came to 13 bases. Looked up from germline, CDR1 is MDHEN and CDR2 is SYDVKM. The CDR3 is 14 residues long.

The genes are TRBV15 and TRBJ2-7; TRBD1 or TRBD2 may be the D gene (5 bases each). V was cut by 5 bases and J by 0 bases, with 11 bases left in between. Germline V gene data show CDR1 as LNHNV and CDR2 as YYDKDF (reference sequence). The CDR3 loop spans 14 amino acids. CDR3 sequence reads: CATSEGTGSYEQYF. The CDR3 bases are TGTGCCACCAGCGAAGGGACGGGCTCCTACGAGCAGTACTTC.

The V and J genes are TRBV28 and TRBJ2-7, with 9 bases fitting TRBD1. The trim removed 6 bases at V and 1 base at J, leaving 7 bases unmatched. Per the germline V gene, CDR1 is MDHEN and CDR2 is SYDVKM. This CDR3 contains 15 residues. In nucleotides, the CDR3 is TGTGCCAGCAGCACAACAGGGGGCAGTTCCTACGAGCAGTACTTC. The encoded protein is CASSTTGGSSYEQYF.

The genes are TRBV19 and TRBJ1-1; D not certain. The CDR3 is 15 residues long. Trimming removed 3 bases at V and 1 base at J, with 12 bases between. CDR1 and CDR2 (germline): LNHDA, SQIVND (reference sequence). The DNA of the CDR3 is TGTGCCAGTAGTATCGGGCAGAGAAGGAACACTGAAGCTTTCTTT. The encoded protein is CASSIGQRRNTEAFF. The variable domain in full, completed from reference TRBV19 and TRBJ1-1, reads DGGITQSPKYLFRKEGQNVTLSCEQNLNHDAMYWYRQDPGQGLRLIYYSQIVNDFQKGDIAEGYSVSREKKESFPLTVTSAQKNPTAFYLCASSIGQRRNTEAFFGQGTRLTVV.

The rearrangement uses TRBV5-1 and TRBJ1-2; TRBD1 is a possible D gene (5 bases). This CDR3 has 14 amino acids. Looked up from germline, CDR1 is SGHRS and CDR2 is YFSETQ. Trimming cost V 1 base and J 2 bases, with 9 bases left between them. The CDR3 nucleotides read TGCGCCAGCAGCTTGTATCAGGGAAACTATGGCTACACCTTC. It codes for CASSLYQGNYGYTF.

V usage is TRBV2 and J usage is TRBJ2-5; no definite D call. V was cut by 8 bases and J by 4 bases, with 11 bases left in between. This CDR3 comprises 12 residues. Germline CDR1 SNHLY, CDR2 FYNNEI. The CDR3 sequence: CASGSSRETQYF. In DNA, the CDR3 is TGTGCCAGCGGATCGTCCAGAGAGACCCAGTACTTC.